This TCR beta chain was captured in a study of molecular identifiers for immune sequencing clone quantification. This clonotype was observed many times. One entry per CDR3 protein results from TCRdb running MiXCR on the PCR reads. The top ten hold 5.5% to 7.5% of the sample, which has about 35,000 distinct CDR3 sequences, less than 20% seen once. Germline V lookup: CDR1 MDHEN, CDR2 SYDVKM. CDR3 size: 16 residues. After removal of 2 bases from V and 7 bases from J, the junction contained 10 bases not matched to a gene. Based on a CD8+CD4-CCR7+CD45RA+ profile, naive CD8 T cells were sorted. The sequence was collected from a human donor in good health. Some libraries in this study had Jurkat cell RNA spiked in. The specimen sequenced was naive CD8+ T cells from blood, with Jurkat cell RNA spiked in. The subset here: FACS-sorted CD8+CD4-CCR7+CD45RA+ naive T cells. V and J are TRBV28 and TRBJ2-1, with TRBD1 matching over 8 bases. The CDR3 region has the DNA TGTGCCAGCAGTTTAACGTTAACAGGGGGGATAAATGAGCAGTTCTTC. Translated: CASSLTLTGGINEQFF. Together with reference TRBV28 and TRBJ2-1, the CDR3 gives the full variable domain: DVKVTQSSRYLVKRTGEKVFLECVQDMDHENMFWYRQDPGLGLRLIYFSYDVKMKEKGDIPEGYSVSREKKERFSLILESASTNQTSMYLCASSLTLTGGINEQFFGPGTRLTVL.